This record concerns one TCR beta chain sequence. The antigen is undetermined. This specimen belongs to a study of T cell responses to AZD1222 COVID-19 vaccine. Study at large: Second-dose groups at about 4 or about 12 weeks were pooled. Study-wide results and limits: Scientists sampled the repertoires only once the peak T cell response had passed. Baseline serology detected seropositivity in only 5 to 7 AZD1222 recipients. Donors were largely white British and mainly female; clonal diversity was possibly underestimated.

CDR1 is LNHDA, CDR2 SQIVND, per germline (reference sequence). This CDR3 comprises 14 residues. Trimming took 7 bases from V and 7 from J; bases not matched to a gene: 9. The table came from immunoSEQ multiplex PCR; TCRdb's copy has only in-frame clones and leaves some out. This sample yields 100,000 or so clones, of which roughly 84% are seen a single time; over 15% belongs to the top ten. The TCR sequence derives from an adult in good health. Sequenced material: peripheral blood, taken on day 0 of AZD1222 vaccination. The rearrangement joins TRBV19 to TRBJ2-3, with TRBD1 identical over 9 bases. The CDR3 is CASNKPGTGHTQYF. CDR3 sequence (DNA): TGTGCCAGTAACAAACCCGGGACAGGGCATACGCAGTATTTT.